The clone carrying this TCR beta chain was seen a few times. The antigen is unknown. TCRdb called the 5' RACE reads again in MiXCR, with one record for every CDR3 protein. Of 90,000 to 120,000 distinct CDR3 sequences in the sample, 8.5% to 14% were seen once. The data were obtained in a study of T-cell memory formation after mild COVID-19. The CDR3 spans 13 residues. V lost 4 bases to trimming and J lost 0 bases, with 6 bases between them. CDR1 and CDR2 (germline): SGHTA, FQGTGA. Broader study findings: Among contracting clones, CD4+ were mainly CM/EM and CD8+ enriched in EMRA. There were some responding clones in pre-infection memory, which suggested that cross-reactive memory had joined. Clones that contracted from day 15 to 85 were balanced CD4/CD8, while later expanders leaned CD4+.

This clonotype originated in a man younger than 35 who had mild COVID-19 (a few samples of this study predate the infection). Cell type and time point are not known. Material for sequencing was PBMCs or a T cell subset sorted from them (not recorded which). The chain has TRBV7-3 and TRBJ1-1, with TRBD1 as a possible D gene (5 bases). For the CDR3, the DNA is TGTGCCAGCAGCTCCAGGGTGAACACTGAAGCTTTCTTT. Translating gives CASSSRVNTEAFF.